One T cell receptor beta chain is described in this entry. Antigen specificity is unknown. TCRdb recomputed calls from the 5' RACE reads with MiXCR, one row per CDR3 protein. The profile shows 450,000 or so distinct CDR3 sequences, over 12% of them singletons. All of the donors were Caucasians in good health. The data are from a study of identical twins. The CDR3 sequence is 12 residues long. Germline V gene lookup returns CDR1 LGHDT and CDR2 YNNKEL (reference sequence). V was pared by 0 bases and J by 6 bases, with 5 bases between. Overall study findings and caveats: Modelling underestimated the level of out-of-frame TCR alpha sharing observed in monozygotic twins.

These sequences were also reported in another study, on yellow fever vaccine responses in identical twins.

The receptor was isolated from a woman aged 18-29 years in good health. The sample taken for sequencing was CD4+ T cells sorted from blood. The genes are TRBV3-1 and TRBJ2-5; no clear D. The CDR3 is CASSQDGKTQYF. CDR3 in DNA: TGTGCCAGCAGCCAAGATGGGAAGACCCAGTACTTC.